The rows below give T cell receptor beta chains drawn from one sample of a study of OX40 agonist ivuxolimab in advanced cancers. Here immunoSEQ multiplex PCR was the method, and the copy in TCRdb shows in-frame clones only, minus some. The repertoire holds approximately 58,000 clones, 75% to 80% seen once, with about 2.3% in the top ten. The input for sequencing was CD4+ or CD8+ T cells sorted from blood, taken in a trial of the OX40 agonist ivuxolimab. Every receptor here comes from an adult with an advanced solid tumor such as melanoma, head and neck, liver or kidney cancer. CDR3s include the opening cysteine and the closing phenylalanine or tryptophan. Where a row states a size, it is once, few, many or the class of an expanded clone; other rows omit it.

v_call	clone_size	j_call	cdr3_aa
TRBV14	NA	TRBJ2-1	CASSQEGPWDEQFF
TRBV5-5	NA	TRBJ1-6	CASSPDRANSPLHF
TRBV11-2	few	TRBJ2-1	CASRSGLALSSYNEQFF
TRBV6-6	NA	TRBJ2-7	CASSYSSSHEQYF
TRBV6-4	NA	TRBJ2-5	CASSDEASGGLETQYF
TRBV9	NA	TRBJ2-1	CASSELAGGAYNEQFF
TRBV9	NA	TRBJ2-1	CASSVAGDPYNEQFF
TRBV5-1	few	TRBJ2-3	CASSLGGHSTDTQYF
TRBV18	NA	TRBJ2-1	CASTTKINEQFF
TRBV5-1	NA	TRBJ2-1	CASSLFPGGPSTYNEQFF
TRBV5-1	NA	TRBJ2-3	CASSFNAGTDTQYF
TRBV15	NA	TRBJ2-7	CATSRDRQVEQYF
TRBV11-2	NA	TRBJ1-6	CASSLGRHYNSPLHF
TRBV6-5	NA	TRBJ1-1	CASSTVGGITEAFF
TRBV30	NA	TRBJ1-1	CAWRVNLWGEGTEAFF
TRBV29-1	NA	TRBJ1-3	CSVTFSPSSGNTIYF
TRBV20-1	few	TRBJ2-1	CSAPRTGEQFF
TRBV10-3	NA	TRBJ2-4	CALGRAQTGNIQYF
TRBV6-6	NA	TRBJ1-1	CASSYHVSEAFF
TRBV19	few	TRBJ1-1	CASSSDWDTEAFF
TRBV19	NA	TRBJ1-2	CASSPSRADYGYTF
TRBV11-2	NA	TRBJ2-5	CASSLGETQYF
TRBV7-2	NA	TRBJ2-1	CASTAGTGGNNEQFF
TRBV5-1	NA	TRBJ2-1	CASSGGLAGSRFREQFF
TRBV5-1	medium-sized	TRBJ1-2	CASSLTSQVYYGYTF
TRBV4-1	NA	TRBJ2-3	CASSQEWRQGSDTQYF
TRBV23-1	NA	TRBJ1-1	CASSLGLNTEAFF
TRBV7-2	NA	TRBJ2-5	CASSPRLAGGLETQYF
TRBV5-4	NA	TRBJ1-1	CASSFPWDTEAFF
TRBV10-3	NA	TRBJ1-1	CAISESRVNTEAFF
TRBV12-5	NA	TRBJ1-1	CASGLRENTEAFF
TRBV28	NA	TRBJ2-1	CASSGSVNEQFF
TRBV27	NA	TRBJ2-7	CASSFGGIDYEQYF
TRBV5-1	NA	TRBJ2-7	CASSLGRGSYEQYF
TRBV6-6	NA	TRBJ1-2	CASRDTGGNYGYTF
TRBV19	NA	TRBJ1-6	CASSGYTGSPLHF
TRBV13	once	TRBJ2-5	CASSFPQGARETQYF
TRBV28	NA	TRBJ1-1	CASLQTGGNTEAFF
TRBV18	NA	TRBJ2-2	CASSQTTGMNTGELFF
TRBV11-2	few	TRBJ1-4	CASSTSGTGREKLFF
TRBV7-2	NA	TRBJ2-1	CASTSTGVWFF
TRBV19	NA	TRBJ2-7	CASKGLAGYEQYF
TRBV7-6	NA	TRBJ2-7	CASSLAPILSYEQYF
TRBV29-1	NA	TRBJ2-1	CSVRDNEQFF
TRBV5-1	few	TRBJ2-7	CASSISYEQYF
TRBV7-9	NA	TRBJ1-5	CASSLGGASYSNQPQHF
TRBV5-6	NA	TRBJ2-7	CASSLAGQSHEQYF